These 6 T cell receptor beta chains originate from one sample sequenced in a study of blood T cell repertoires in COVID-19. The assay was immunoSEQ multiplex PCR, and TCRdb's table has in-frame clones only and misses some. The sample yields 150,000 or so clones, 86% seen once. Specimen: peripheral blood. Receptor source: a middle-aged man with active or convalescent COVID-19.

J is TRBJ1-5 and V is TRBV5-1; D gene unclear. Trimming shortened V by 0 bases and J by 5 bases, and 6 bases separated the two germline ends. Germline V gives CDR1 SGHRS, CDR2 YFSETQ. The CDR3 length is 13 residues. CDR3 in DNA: TGCGCCAGCAGCTTGGACGGAGATCAGCCCCAGCATTTT. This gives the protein CASSLDGDQPQHF.

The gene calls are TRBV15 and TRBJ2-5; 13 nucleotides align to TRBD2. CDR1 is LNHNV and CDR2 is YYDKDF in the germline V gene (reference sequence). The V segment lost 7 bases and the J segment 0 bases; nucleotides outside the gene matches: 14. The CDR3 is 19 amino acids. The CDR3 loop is CATTADWGLAGKDQETQYF. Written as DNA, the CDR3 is TGTGCCACCACTGCCGATTGGGGACTAGCGGGGAAAGACCAAGAGACCCAGTACTTC.

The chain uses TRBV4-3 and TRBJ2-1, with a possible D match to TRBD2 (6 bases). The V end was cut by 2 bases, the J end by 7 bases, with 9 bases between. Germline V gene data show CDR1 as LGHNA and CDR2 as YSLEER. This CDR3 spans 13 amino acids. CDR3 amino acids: CASSQPGENEQFF. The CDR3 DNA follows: TGCGCCAGCAGCCAACCGGGAGAGAATGAGCAGTTCTTC.

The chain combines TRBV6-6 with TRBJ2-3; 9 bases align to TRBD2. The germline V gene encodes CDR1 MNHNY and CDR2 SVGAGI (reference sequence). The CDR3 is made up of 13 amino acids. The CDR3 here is CAFAGGITDTQYF. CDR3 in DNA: TGTGCGTTTGCGGGAGGGATCACAGATACGCAGTATTTT.

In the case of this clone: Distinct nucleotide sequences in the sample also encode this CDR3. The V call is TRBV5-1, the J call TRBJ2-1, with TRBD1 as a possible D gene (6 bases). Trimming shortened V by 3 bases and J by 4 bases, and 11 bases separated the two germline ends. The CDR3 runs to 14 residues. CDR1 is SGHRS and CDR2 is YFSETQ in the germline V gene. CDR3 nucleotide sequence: TGCGCCAGCAGCTCATCCGGGACATACAATGAGCAGTTCTTC. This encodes CASSSSGTYNEQFF.

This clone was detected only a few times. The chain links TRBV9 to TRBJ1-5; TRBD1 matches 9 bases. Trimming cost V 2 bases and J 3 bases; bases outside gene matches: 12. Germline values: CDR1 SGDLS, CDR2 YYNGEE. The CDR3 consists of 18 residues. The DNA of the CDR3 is TGTGCCAGCAGCGTTGTCATGATCAGACAGGGGGACAATCAGCCCCAGCATTTT. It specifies CASSVVMIRQGDNQPQHF. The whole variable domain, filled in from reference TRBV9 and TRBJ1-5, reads DSGVTQTPKHLITATGQRVTLRCSPRSGDLSVYWYQQSLDQGLQFLIQYYNGEERAKGNILERFSAQQFPDLHSELNLSSLELGDSALYFCASSVVMIRQGDNQPQHFGDGTRLSIL.